This T cell receptor (beta chain) was sequenced during a study of identical twins. Study-level results: Within cord blood, abundant beta clonotypes carried fewer insertions, but memory repertoires showed no such trend.

TCRdb itself ran the 5' RACE reads through MiXCR, one entry per CDR3 protein. The sample includes about 660,000 distinct CDR3 sequences, about 9.4% of them seen just once. A note on this clonotype: Antigen specificity is unknown.

Germline values: CDR1 DFQATT, CDR2 SNEGSKA (reference sequence). Deletions cut 6 bases from V and 3 bases from J, with 14 bases between. The CDR3 runs 13 residues. A further study also used this sample, focusing on yellow fever vaccine responses in identical twins.

The clonotype comes from a woman younger than 35 in good health. Sequenced input: PBMCs. J is TRBJ1-1 and V is TRBV20-1; tentative D call: TRBD1 (6 bases). The CDR3 sequence: CSATRGVYTEAFF. In DNA, the CDR3 is TGCAGTGCCACCAGGGGAGTTTACACTGAAGCTTTCTTT.